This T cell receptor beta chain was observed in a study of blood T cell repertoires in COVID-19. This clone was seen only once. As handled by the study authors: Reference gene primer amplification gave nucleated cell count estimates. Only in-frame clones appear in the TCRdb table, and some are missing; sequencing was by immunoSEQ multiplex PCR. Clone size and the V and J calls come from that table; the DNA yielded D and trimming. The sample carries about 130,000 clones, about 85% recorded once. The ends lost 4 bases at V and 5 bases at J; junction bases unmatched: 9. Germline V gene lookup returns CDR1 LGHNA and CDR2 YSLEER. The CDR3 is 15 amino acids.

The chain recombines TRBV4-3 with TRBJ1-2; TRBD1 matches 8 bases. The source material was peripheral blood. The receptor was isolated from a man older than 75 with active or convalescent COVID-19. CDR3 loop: CASSPGQGLWYGYTF. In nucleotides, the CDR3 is TGCGCCAGCAGCCCCGGACAGGGCCTATGGTATGGCTACACCTTC.